The 16 T cell receptor beta chains presented below share a single source sample, sequenced in a study of T cell responses to AZD1222 COVID-19 vaccine. Clones were read by immunoSEQ multiplex PCR, and TCRdb kept only the in-frame ones, dropping some. The sample has 140,000 to 150,000 clones, 75% to 90% seen once. Sequenced material: peripheral blood, taken on day 0 of MenACWY control vaccination. These TCRs come from an adult in good health.

The genes are TRBV5-1 and TRBJ1-4; no clear D gene. The CDR3 contains 13 residues. Germline-derived CDR1 and CDR2 are SGHRS and YFSETQ. Trimming took off 0 bases at V and 5 bases at J, with 5 bases between the two ends. The CDR3 here is CASSLGPNEKLFF. The CDR3 bases are TGCGCCAGCAGCTTGGGACCAAATGAAAAACTGTTTTTT.

The chain links TRBV6-5 to TRBJ2-3, with D possibly being TRBD1 (6 bases). The CDR3 contains 12 residues. With 5 bases removed from V and 8 bases from J, the gap between germline ends came to 11 bases. Germline V gene lookup returns CDR1 MNHEY and CDR2 SVGAGI. Written as DNA, the CDR3 is TGTGCCAGCAGTCACCGAGGGGGTACGCAGTATTTT. This encodes CASSHRGGTQYF.

The CDR3 DNA is TGCAGCGTGGGGTGGGAGGGGCATGAGCAGTTCTTC. Its translation: CSVGWEGHEQFF. J is TRBJ2-1 and V is TRBV29-1, with 7 bases identical to TRBD2. The CDR3 covers 12 residues. With V trimmed by 6 bases and J by 8 bases, 7 bases remained unmatched. The germline V gene has CDR1 SQVTM and CDR2 ANQGSEA.

This clone is a singleton in its sample. J is TRBJ1-1 and V is TRBV7-8, with 8 bases lining up with TRBD1. The CDR3 sequence is 15 residues long. J was trimmed by 2 bases and V by 5 bases; bases with no gene match: 7. Per the germline V gene, CDR1 is SGHVS and CDR2 is FQNEAQ. CDR3 sequence reads: CASSQRQGINTEAFF. The CDR3 region has the DNA TGTGCCAGCAGCCAAAGACAGGGGATAAACACTGAAGCTTTCTTT.

The CDR3 region is CASSLVPTEETQYF. The DNA for the CDR3 is TGCGCCAGCAGCTTGGTACCTACGGAGGAGACCCAGTACTTC. V and J are TRBV5-1 and TRBJ2-5; D ambiguous. The germline V gene encodes CDR1 SGHRS and CDR2 YFSETQ. The CDR3 runs 14 residues. V shed 0 bases and J shed 5 bases, with 11 bases lying between them.

The gene calls are TRBV9 and TRBJ2-7; no firm D call. The CDR3 spans 13 residues. Trimming shortened V by 0 bases and J by 3 bases, and 7 bases separated the two germline ends. In germline, CDR1 is SGDLS, CDR2 YYNGEE. CDR3 sequence (DNA): TGTGCCAGCAGCGTAGGACCAAGCTACGAGCAGTACGTC. It yields the protein CASSVGPSYEQYV.

The chain employs TRBV2 and TRBJ2-2, with D perhaps TRBD1 (8 bases). There are 15 residues in the CDR3. CDR1 and CDR2 (germline): SNHLY, FYNNEI. Trimming pared 6 bases from V and 7 bases from J, leaving 18 bases between. The DNA for the CDR3 is TGTGCCAGCAGCCCTAGGACAGGGAGGGACGGGGAGCTGTTTTTT. It specifies CASSPRTGRDGELFF. The whole variable domain, filled in from reference TRBV2 and TRBJ2-2, reads EPEVTQTPSHQVTQMGQEVILRCVPISNHLYFYWYRQILGQKVEFLVSFYNNEISEKSEIFDDQFSVERPDGSNFTLKIRSTKLEDSAMYFCASSPRTGRDGELFFGEGSRLTVL.

This clone was recorded a few times. The V call is TRBV11-2, the J call TRBJ1-3; no clear D gene. Germline lookup yields CDR1 SGHAT and CDR2 FQNNGV. This CDR3 region has 16 residues. Trimming removed 5 bases at V and 7 bases at J, with 21 bases between. This chain's CDR3 is CASSPPLIGVPNTIYF. The CDR3 bases are TGTGCCAGCAGCCCCCCTTTAATTGGGGTGCCGAACACCATATATTTT. The full variable domain, with the rest looked up from reference TRBV11-2 and TRBJ1-3, is EAGVAQSPRYKIIEKRQSVAFWCNPISGHATLYWYQQILGQGPKLLIQFQNNGVVDDSQLPKDRFSAERLKGVDSTLKIQPAKLEDSAVYLCASSPPLIGVPNTIYFGEGSWLTVV.

The chain employs TRBV3-1 (or the pseudogene TRBV3-2) and TRBJ1-3, with D perhaps matching TRBD1 (5 bases). V was trimmed by 0 bases and J by 0 bases, leaving 15 bases between them. CDR1 and CDR2 from the germline V gene are LGHDT and YNNKEL (reference sequence). CDR3 length equals 18 residues. CDR3 residues: CASSQDSTGLSSGNTIYF. The DNA of the CDR3 is TGTGCCAGCAGCCAAGATTCTACAGGCCTGTCCTCTGGAAACACCATATATTTT.

This clone was seen once. The chain combines TRBV2 with TRBJ2-1; 7 bases match TRBD2. CDR1 SNHLY and CDR2 FYNNEI come from the germline V gene. The length of the CDR3 is 15 residues. Trimming removed 4 bases from V and 4 bases from J; junction bases left unmatched: 7. The CDR3 nucleotides read TGTGCCAGCAGTGTCGGACTAGTAAATTACAATGAGCAGTTCTTC. This translates into CASSVGLVNYNEQFF.

V is TRBV5-1 and J is TRBJ2-3; 7 nucleotides agree with TRBD2. Unmatched junction bases numbered 7, after V lost 4 bases and J lost 5 bases. Germline V gene sequence: CDR1 SGHRS, CDR2 YFSETQ. CDR3 length: 14 residues. CDR3 DNA: TGCGCCAGCAGCCTCGGGACTACCTTAGATACGCAGTATTTT. Translation gives CASSLGTTLDTQYF.

This chain joins TRBV5-1 and TRBJ1-2; D ambiguous. CDR1 is SGHRS, CDR2 YFSETQ, per germline. V was shortened by 3 bases and J by 4 bases, with 7 bases between the two germline ends. The CDR3 loop spans 12 amino acids. Written as DNA, the CDR3 is TGCGCCAGCAGCTCAACAACCTATGGCTACACCTTC. This codes for CASSSTTYGYTF.

The V call is TRBV3-1 (or the pseudogene TRBV3-2), the J call TRBJ2-5; 10 nucleotides align to TRBD1. CDR1 is LGHDT and CDR2 is YNNKEL in the germline V gene (reference sequence). The ends lost 4 bases at V and 4 bases at J; junction bases unmatched: 12. This CDR3 contains 17 residues. The CDR3 loop reads CASSPKYGTGAGETQYF. For the CDR3, the DNA is TGTGCCAGCAGCCCCAAGTATGGGACAGGGGCGGGAGAGACCCAGTACTTC.

This clone occurred once. The genes are TRBV5-1 and TRBJ1-2; 9 bases line up with TRBD1. Trimming took 3 bases from V and 8 from J; bases not matched to a gene: 11. Germline CDR1 is SGHRS and CDR2 is YFSETQ. The CDR3 is 15 residues long. CDR3 bases: TGCGCCAGCAGCTCAAGAAGGACAGGGGACGAAGGCTACACCTTC. It is translated as CASSSRRTGDEGYTF.

The chain is built from TRBV5-4 and TRBJ2-2; the match to TRBD2 covers 8 bases. Losses at the gene ends were 4 bases for V and 0 bases for J; bases not matched to a gene: 5. Germline CDR1 reads SGHNT; CDR2 reads YYREEE (reference sequence). This CDR3 has 16 residues. The CDR3 region is CASSAGLAANTGELFF. The CDR3, as DNA: TGTGCCAGCAGCGCCGGACTAGCCGCGAACACCGGGGAGCTGTTTTTT.

This chain joins TRBV20-1 and TRBJ2-5; 7 bases align to TRBD2. The CDR3 has 12 residues. Germline loops: CDR1 DFQATT, CDR2 SNEGSKA (reference sequence). The V and J ends lost 3 bases and 9 bases, in that order; junction bases with no gene match: 7. CDR3 nucleotide sequence: TGCAGTGCTAGTGCACTAGCGAGGGCCCAGTACTTC. The encoded protein is CSASALARAQYF.